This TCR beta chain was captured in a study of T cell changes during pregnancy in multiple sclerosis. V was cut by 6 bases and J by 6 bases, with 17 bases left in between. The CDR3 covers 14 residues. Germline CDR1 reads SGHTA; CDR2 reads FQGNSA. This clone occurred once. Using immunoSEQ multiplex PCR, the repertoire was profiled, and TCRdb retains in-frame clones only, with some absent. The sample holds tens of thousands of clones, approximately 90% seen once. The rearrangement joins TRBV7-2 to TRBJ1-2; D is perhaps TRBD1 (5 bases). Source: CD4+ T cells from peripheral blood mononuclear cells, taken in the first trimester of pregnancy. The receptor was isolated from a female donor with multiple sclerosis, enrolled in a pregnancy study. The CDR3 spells CASSRDGGTDGYTF. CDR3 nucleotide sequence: TGTGCCAGCAGTCGTGACGGGGGGACGGATGGCTACACCTTC.